This note documents a single T cell receptor beta chain sequence. No antigen is known for it. This entry comes from a study of cytomegalovirus exposure and HLA in healthy donors. Study-level findings and limits: Later analysis showed TCR association rates varying by HLA locus, highest for DRB1 and lowest for HLA-C.

The PCR ran on 60 Vbeta and 13 Jbeta primers. The table came from immunoSEQ multiplex PCR; TCRdb's copy has only in-frame clones and leaves some out. This repertoire includes roughly 200,000 clones. Losses at the gene ends were 3 bases for V and 5 bases for J; bases not matched to a gene: 9. CDR3 length: 17 residues. Germline V lookup: CDR1 LNHDA, CDR2 SQIVND (reference sequence). The TCR originated in a man aged 25-45 years in good health and CMV-seronegative. This chain connects TRBV19 to TRBJ2-3; TRBD2 matches 12 bases. Sequenced sample: PBMCs. For the CDR3, the DNA is TGTGCCAGTAGTATCCTCCTAGCGGGAGGGCCGGGAGATACGCAGTATTTT. Residues: CASSILLAGGPGDTQYF.